This T cell receptor beta chain was sequenced in a study of diagnostic markers for celiac disease. This clonotype is deemed medium-sized (0.01 to 0.1%) by its frequency. The CDR3 totals 16 residues. Germline V gene lookup returns CDR1 MNHEY and CDR2 SMNVEV (reference sequence). One entry per CDR3 protein, without DNA, is what TCRdb gives after re-calling the reads. This sample carries over a thousand distinct CDR3 sequences, with roughly 10% going to the ten biggest clones. V usage is TRBV27 and J usage is TRBJ2-5; TCRdb reports TRBD1, a call that lacks DNA to check it against. The sequenced sample was either unsorted cells or a sorted T cell fraction (not recorded which). The source of this sequence is a human donor. CDR3 protein: CASSPIGQGGQETQYF.